The 7 T cell receptor beta chains listed next were all sequenced from one sample in a study of blood T cell repertoires in COVID-19. This table comes from immunoSEQ multiplex PCR, and its TCRdb copy is limited to in-frame clones, with some not included. The sample has about 130,000 clones; around 83% are singletons. The sequencing input was PBMCs or T cells enriched from blood (not recorded which). The origin of the receptors is a man in his fifties or sixties who had recovered from COVID-19.

This clone was found many times. The chain carries TRBV27 and TRBJ1-5; 9 bases map to TRBD1. There are 17 residues in the CDR3. V shed 4 bases and J 5 bases; nucleotides not matched to a gene: 12. CDR1 and CDR2 from the germline V gene are MNHEY and SMNVEV (reference sequence). CDR3 in amino acids: CASSSGSGTGTHQPQHF. CDR3 DNA sequence: TGTGCCAGCAGTTCGGGTTCCGGGACAGGGACCCATCAGCCCCAGCATTTT.

Only one count was recorded for this clone. This chain uses TRBV7-3 with TRBJ2-5, with 8 nucleotides matching TRBD1. The CDR3 loop spans 14 amino acids. Germline V CDR1 and CDR2: SGHTA, FQGTGA. V lost 3 bases and J lost 5; bases outside the gene matches: 5. This chain's CDR3 is CASSFAGQGETQYF. CDR3 bases: TGTGCCAGCAGCTTCGCCGGACAGGGCGAGACCCAGTACTTC. The whole variable domain, filled in from reference TRBV7-3 and TRBJ2-5, reads GAGVSQTPSNKVTEKGKYVELRCDPISGHTALYWYRQSLGQGPEFLIYFQGTGAADDSGLPNDRFFAVRPEGSVSTLKIQRTERGDSAVYLCASSFAGQGETQYFGPGTRLLVL.

The rearrangement uses TRBV6-2 or TRBV6-3 and TRBJ2-7, with a tentative D call TRBD1 (5 bases). Germline assignment: CDR1 MNHEY and CDR2 SVGEGT. Between the trimmed V and J ends, which lost 5 bases and 2 bases, there was a span of 7 bases. The CDR3 consists of 12 residues. The CDR3: CASSPDTYEQYF. The CDR3 DNA sequence: TGTGCCAGCAGTCCGGACACCTACGAGCAGTACTTC.

The chain is built from TRBV28 and TRBJ1-2, with D perhaps TRBD1 (5 bases). Germline assignment: CDR1 MDHEN and CDR2 SYDVKM. CDR3 size: 12 residues. V dropped 8 bases and J dropped 4 bases, with 11 bases sitting between them. CDR3 residues: CASGQGVYGYTF. The CDR3 DNA reads as TGTGCCAGCGGTCAGGGCGTCTATGGCTACACCTTC.

The chain couples TRBV7-3 to TRBJ1-1; D may be TRBD1 (6 bases). This CDR3 is 15 amino acids long. The ends were cut back, 0 bases at V and 1 base at J, with 9 bases in the middle. Per the germline V gene, CDR1 is SGHTA and CDR2 is FQGTGA. The chain's CDR3 is CASSLTETGNTEAFF. The CDR3 DNA is TGTGCCAGCAGCTTAACCGAGACAGGGAACACTGAAGCTTTCTTT.

The chain links TRBV15 to TRBJ2-7; D gene uncertain. The length of the CDR3 is 13 residues. V was pared by 2 bases and J by 4 bases, with 9 bases between. Germline CDR1 LNHNV, CDR2 YYDKDF (reference sequence). CDR3 sequence reads: CATSRQEGYEQYF. DNA for the CDR3: TGTGCCACCAGCAGACAGGAAGGTTACGAGCAGTACTTC.

V and J are TRBV23-1 and TRBJ1-5; 8 positions match TRBD1. Being an ORF, TRBV23-1 has a function that is uncertain. The CDR3 totals 17 residues. The V and J ends lost 1 base and 6 bases, in that order; junction bases with no gene match: 11. CDR3 nucleotide sequence: TGCGCCAGCAGTCAATTGAGTCCAGGGGGCTCAGGTCAGCCCCAGCATTTT. Translated, it gives CASSQLSPGGSGQPQHF.